This T cell receptor beta chain stems from a study of T cells in Graves' hyperthyroidism and ophthalmopathy. Study-wide background: It was at initial diagnosis, before any treatment, that peripheral blood was collected.

Germline V CDR1 and CDR2: MGHRA, YSYEKL. The CDR3 has 13 amino acids. The study excluded patients with uncontrolled infection, other autoimmune disease, pregnancy or lactation. Every diagnosis used clinical symptoms, serum thyroxine and TRAb, thyroid ultrasound and orbital computed tomography. PBMCs stemmed from 10 ml fresh peripheral blood. On this clonotype itself: One end of the junction does not line up with germline, which may come from a read error.

RNA transcripts served as the template for amplifying TCR beta CDR3 regions. The TCR CDR3 first-round RT-PCR relied on the HTBI primer set. TCRdb processed the multiplex PCR reads anew with MiXCR; each CDR3 protein has one entry. The sample holds hundreds of thousands of distinct CDR3 sequences, under 45% seen once. This clonotype was obtained from a woman in her forties with Graves' hyperthyroidism. Source material: blood. V usage is TRBV4-1 and J usage is TRBJ1-5; D is undetermined. The DNA for the CDR3 is TGCGTCAGCAGCCGATTTAGCAATCAGCCCCAGCATTTT. This codes for CVSSRFSNQPQHF.